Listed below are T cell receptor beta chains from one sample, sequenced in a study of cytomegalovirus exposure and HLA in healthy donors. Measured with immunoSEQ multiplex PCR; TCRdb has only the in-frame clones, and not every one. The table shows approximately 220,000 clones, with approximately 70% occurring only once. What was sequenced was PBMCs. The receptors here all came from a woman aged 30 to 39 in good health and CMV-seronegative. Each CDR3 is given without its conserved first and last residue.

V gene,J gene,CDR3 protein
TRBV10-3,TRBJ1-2,AISESGQGNT
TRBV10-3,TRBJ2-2,AISESLAGDPGELF
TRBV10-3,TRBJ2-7,AISDPTGGGQY
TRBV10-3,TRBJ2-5,AIRRDIQETQY
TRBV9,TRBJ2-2,ASSGQGPGELF
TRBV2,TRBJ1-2,ASSEGQGADGYT
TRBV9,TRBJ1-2,ASSVGGEPRENYGYT
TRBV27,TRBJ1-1,ASSFSLNTEAF
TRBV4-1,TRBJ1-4,ASSQVAENEKLF
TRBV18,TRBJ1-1,AISPTGQVGGVNTEAF
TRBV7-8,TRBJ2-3,AISPQSRTDTQY
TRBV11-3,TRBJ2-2,ASSPGSRGVNTGELF
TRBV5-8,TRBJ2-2,GSSLVGLADNTGELF
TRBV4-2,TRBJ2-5,ASSQDRLQETQY
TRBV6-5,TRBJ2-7,ASSYKGGPFYEQY
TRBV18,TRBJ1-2,ASSQGTDYGYT
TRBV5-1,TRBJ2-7,ARQPHSYEQY
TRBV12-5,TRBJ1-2,ASGFEVRTGQDYGYT
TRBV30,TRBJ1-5,ACDRRFNQPQH
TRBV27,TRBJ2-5,ASSLSYLTGTGGEETQY
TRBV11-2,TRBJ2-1,ASKTGSSYNEQF
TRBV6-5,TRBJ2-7,ASSLAPAGTYEQY
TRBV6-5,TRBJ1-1,ASSSPGQGYSEAF
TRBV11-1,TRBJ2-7,ASSLGGGNFYEQY
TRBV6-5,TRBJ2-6,ASSTGGDGANVLT
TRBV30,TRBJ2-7,AWSSTSGVLVSYEQY
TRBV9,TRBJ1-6,ASSVGIGGDGSPLH